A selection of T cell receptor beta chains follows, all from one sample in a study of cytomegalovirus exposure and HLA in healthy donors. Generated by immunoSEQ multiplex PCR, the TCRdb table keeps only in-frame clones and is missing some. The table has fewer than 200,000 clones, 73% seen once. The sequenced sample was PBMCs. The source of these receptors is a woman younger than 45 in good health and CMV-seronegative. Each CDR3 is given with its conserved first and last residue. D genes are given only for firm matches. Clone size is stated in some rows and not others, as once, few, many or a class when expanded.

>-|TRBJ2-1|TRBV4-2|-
TGTGCCAGCAGCCAAGATAATATCTACAATGAGCAGTTCTTC
CASSQDNIYNEQFF
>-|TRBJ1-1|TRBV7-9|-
TGTGCCAGCAGCTCCCCACGGCTCGGGGGTCACATGAACACTGAAGCTTTCTTT
CASSSPRLGGHMNTEAFF
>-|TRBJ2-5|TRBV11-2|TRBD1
TGTGCCAGCAGGGCACAGGGGGATCGGCGAGAGACCCAGTACTTC
CASRAQGDRRETQYF
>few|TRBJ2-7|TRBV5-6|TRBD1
TGTGCCAGCAGCTTAGGGGGACAGGCCTACGAGCAGTACTTC
CASSLGGQAYEQYF
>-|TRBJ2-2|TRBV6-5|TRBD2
TGTGCCAGCAGTTACCACGGGACTAGCGTGGCCGGGGAGCTGTTTTTT
CASSYHGTSVAGELFF
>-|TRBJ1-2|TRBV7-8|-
TGTGCCAGCAGCTTAGGGCTTGGCTACACCTTC
CASSLGLGYTF
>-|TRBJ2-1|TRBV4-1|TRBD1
TGCGCCAGCGCCCGGAGCCCGGGACAGGGGATCTGTGAGCAGTTCTTC
CASARSPGQGICEQFF
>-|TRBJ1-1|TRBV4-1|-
TGCGCCAGCAGCGGTGTCGCCGGCACTGAAGCTTTCTTT
CASSGVAGTEAFF
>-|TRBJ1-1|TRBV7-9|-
TGTGCCAGCAGCCATTTAAGGCGGCTGAACACTGAAGCTTTCTTT
CASSHLRRLNTEAFF
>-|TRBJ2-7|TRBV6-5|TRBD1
TGTGCCAGCAGACCGGACAGGCGGTCTGACGAGCAGTACTTC
CASRPDRRSDEQYF
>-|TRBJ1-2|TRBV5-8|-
TGTGCCAGCAGTTCTCAGACCCCAGGGCCGGATGGCTACACCTTC
CASSSQTPGPDGYTF
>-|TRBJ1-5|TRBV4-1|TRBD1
TGCGCCAGCAGCCGAATCGGGACAGGGGGTAGGCAGCCCCAGCATTTT
CASSRIGTGGRQPQHF
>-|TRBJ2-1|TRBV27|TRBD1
TGTGCCAGCAGTTTTAGGGGACAGGGGTCCTACAATGAGCAGTTCTTC
CASSFRGQGSYNEQFF
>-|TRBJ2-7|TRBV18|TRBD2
TGTGCCAGCTCAGTAGCTTCCCAGCGGGAGGTCGCAAGGAGCTCCTACGAGCAGTACTTC
CASSVASQREVARSSYEQYF
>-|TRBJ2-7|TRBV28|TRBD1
TGTGCCAGCTCCCTTGATGACAGGGGGTTCTACGAGCAGTACTTC
CASSLDDRGFYEQYF
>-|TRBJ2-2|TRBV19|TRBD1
TGTGCCAGTAGTATCCTGGACAGGGCCGACACCGGGGAGCTGTTTTTT
CASSILDRADTGELFF
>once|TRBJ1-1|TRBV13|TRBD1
TGTGCCAGCAGCTTAGGACAGGGGGACACTGAAGCTTTCTTT
CASSLGQGDTEAFF
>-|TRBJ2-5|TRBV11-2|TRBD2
TGTGCCAGCAGACGTCCCGGGACTAGCCGTGAGACCCAGTACTTC
CASRRPGTSRETQYF
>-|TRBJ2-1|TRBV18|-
TGTGCCAGCTCACGATCGCCGAGTAGCTCCTACAATGAGCAGTTCTTC
CASSRSPSSSYNEQFF
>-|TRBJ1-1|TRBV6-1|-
TGTGCCAGCAGTGCTTTACAGGGATCCACTGAAGCTTTCTTT
CASSALQGSTEAFF
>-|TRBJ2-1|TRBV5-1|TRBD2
TGCGCCAGCAGCCTGCGGGAGGGCCTGTACAATGAGCAGTTCTTC
CASSLREGLYNEQFF
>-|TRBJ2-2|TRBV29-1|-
TGCAGCGTTGCCCCTGGAGGGACCGGGGAGCTGTTTTTT
CSVAPGGTGELFF
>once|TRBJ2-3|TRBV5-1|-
TGCGCCAGCAGCCGGGACAAACCGAGCACAGATACGCAGTATTTT
CASSRDKPSTDTQYF
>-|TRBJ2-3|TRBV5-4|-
TGTGCCAGCAGTCCGGACACCTACACAGATACGCAGTATTTT
CASSPDTYTDTQYF
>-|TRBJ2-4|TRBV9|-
TGTGCCAGCAGCAGGGGTTACATTCAGTACTTC
CASSRGYIQYF
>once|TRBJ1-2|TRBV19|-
TGTGCCAGTAGTCCAGGGATGGCCTATGGCTACACCTTC
CASSPGMAYGYTF
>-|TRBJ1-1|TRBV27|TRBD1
TGTGCCAGCAGGGGGACAGGGGACACTGAAGCTTTCTTT
CASRGTGDTEAFF
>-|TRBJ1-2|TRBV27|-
TGTGCCAGCAGTTTAGACGGACTCTATGGCTACACCTTC
CASSLDGLYGYTF
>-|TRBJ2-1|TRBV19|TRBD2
TGTGCCAGTAGTCCCGGGGGGAACAATGAGCAGTTCTTC
CASSPGGNNEQFF
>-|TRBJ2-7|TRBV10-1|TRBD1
TGCGCCAGCAGTGCAGGGGGCGATTACGAGCAGTACTTC
CASSAGGDYEQYF
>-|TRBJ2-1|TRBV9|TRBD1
TGTGCCAGCAGCGTAAGCGACAGGGCCAATGAGCAGTTCTTC
CASSVSDRANEQFF
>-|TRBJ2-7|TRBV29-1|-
TGCAGCGCTCCCGACAGGATTGGTAAGCAGTACTTC
CSAPDRIGKQYF
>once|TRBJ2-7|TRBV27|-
TGTGCCAGCAGTTTTATCGGGACCTACGAGCAGTACTTC
CASSFIGTYEQYF
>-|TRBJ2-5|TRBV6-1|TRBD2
TGTGCCAGCAGTGACCAAGGACTAGCGGGGGCCTACCAAGAGACCCAGTACTTC
CASSDQGLAGAYQETQYF
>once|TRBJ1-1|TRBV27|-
TGTGCCAGCAGGGGATACAGGATGAACACTGAAGCTTTCTTT
CASRGYRMNTEAFF
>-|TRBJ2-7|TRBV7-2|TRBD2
TGTGCCAGCAGCTTATCCTCGGGACTAGCGGGAGAGCAGTACTTC
CASSLSSGLAGEQYF
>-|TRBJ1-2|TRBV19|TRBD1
TGTGCCAGTATTCACAGGGGGCGCTTGGACTATGGCTACACCTTC
CASIHRGRLDYGYTF
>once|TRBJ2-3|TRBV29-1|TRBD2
TGCAGCGTTTCGAGGGAGGGTCAGTATTTT
CSVSREGQYF
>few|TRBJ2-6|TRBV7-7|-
TGTGCTAGCAGCTTAAGCCCATCTGGGGCCAACGTCCTGACTTTC
CASSLSPSGANVLTF
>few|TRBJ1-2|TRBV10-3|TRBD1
TGTGCCATCAGTGGAGCCTCGGAGGACAGGGGGAATGGCTACACCTTC
CAISGASEDRGNGYTF
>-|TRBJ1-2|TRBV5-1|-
TGCGCCAGCAGCTTGGCCGAAATGGGCTGGCGCACCTTC
CASSLAEMGWRTF
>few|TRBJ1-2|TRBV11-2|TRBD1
TGTGCCAGCAGCTACCAGGGGGCGCAGGGCTACACCTTC
CASSYQGAQGYTF
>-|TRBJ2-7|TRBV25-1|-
TGTGCCAGCAGCCCCAAGGCCAGGGTTTACTTC
CASSPKARVYF
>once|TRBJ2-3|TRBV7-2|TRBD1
TGTGCCAGCAGCTCATCTACAGGGGGCGGTAGCACAGATACGCAGTATTTT
CASSSSTGGGSTDTQYF
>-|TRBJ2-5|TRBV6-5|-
TGTGCCAGCAGTTACTACTGGACAAGCCAAGAGACCCAGTACTTC
CASSYYWTSQETQYF
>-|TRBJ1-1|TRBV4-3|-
TGCGCCAGCAGCCAAGGGCAGGGGAGAACTGAAGCTTTCTTT
CASSQGQGRTEAFF
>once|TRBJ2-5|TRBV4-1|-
TGCGCCAGCAGCCAGTTAGCTAGGGAGACCCAGTACTTC
CASSQLARETQYF
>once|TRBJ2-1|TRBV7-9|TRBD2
TGTGCCAGCAGCTCCGGGGAGGGGAAGAGGTACAATGAGCAGTTCTTC
CASSSGEGKRYNEQFF
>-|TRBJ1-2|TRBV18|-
TGTGCCAGCTCACCACCGGCATTTGATACAGAAAACTATGGCTACACCTTC
CASSPPAFDTENYGYTF
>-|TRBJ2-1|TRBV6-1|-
TGTGCCAGCAGTGAGGCGGAATACAATGAGCAGTTCTTC
CASSEAEYNEQFF
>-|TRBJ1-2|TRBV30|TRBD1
TGTGCCTGGAGTACTGGGACAGGCGGCTACACCTTC
CAWSTGTGGYTF
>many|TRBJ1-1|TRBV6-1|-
TGTGCCAGCAGTGACGAGGGTTTAGACACTGAAGCTTTCTTT
CASSDEGLDTEAFF
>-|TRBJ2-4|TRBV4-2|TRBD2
TGTGCCAGCGGACTAGCGGGGGGTTTAGCCAAAAACATTCAGTACTTC
CASGLAGGLAKNIQYF
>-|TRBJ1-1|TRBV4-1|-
TGCGCCAGCAGCCCCACTTTCGGGAGGAACACTGAAGCTTTCTTT
CASSPTFGRNTEAFF
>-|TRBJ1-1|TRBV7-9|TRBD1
TGTGCCAGCGGCAATAGCCCGGGACAGATGAACACTGAAGCTTTCTTT
CASGNSPGQMNTEAFF
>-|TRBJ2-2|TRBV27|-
TGTGCCAGCAGCCCGGTTCGATTGAACACCGGGGAGCTGTTTTTT
CASSPVRLNTGELFF